One and the same sample provided the 21 T cell receptor beta chains below, sequenced in a study of T cell responses to AZD1222 COVID-19 vaccine. The repertoire was sequenced with immunoSEQ multiplex PCR; TCRdb's copy has only in-frame clones and lacks some. The sample contains fewer than 120,000 clones, roughly 92% of which appear only once. The sequences come from peripheral blood, collected 28 days after the second AZD1222 dose. The receptors come from an adult who received the AZD1222 COVID-19 vaccine.

This rearrangement joins TRBV9 to TRBJ2-1; the match to TRBD2 covers 12 bases. In germline, CDR1 is SGDLS, CDR2 YYNGEE. CDR3 length: 14 residues. Germline trimming cut 3 bases from V and 6 bases from J; bases unmatched to any gene: 1. CDR3 residues: CASSELAGGNEQFF. CDR3 nucleotide sequence: TGTGCCAGCAGCGAACTAGCGGGGGGCAATGAGCAGTTCTTC.

V usage is TRBV11-1 and J usage is TRBJ1-1; D unclear. Per germline, CDR1 SGHAT and CDR2 FQDESV (reference sequence). The ends were cut back, 5 bases at V and 6 bases at J, with 19 bases in the middle. CDR3 size: 15 residues. The CDR3 nucleotides read TGTGCCAGCAGCCTCGGACCGTTCGTCGCCGCTGAAGCTTTCTTT. It yields the protein CASSLGPFVAAEAFF.

This chain links TRBV7-9 with TRBJ1-6, with D unresolved. V was shortened by 5 bases and J by 3 bases, with 11 bases between the two germline ends. Germline CDR1 and CDR2: SEHNR and FQNEAQ (reference sequence). This CDR3 contains 15 residues. This CDR3 reads CASSRTGNYNSPLHF. The CDR3 region has the DNA TGTGCCAGCAGCCGAACCGGGAACTATAATTCACCCCTCCACTTT.

The chain is built from TRBV7-9 and TRBJ1-5, with D possibly matching TRBD1 (6 bases). CDR3 length: 16 amino acids. Germline CDR1 is SEHNR and CDR2 is FQNEAQ (reference sequence). Trimming left V 6 bases short and J 2 bases short, with 17 bases between. The CDR3 protein is CASSSTGHGGNQPQHF. The CDR3 nucleotides read TGTGCCAGCAGTTCAACAGGGCATGGGGGCAATCAGCCCCAGCATTTT.

The rearrangement joins TRBV10-2 to TRBJ2-7, with 11 bases fitting TRBD2. CDR1 is WSHSY and CDR2 is SAAADI in the germline V gene. This CDR3 contains 15 residues. Trimming at V came to 7 bases and at J to 4 bases, leaving 9 bases not matched to a gene. CDR3: CASTASSGGLYEQYF. For the CDR3, the DNA is TGCGCCAGCACCGCGTCTAGCGGGGGGCTGTACGAGCAGTACTTC.

The rearrangement uses TRBV14 and TRBJ2-5, with no clear D. Germline CDR1 reads SGHDN; CDR2 reads FVKESK. This CDR3 has 13 amino acids. V was shortened by 0 bases and J by 6 bases, with 8 bases between the two germline ends. The CDR3 is CASSQDPLQTQYF. CDR3 nucleotides: TGTGCCAGCAGCCAAGACCCCTTGCAGACCCAGTACTTC.

V gene TRBV29-1 combines with J gene TRBJ1-1; D is perhaps TRBD1 (5 bases). The CDR3 contains 11 residues. The V end was cut by 3 bases, the J end by 8 bases, with 10 bases between. Germline lookup yields CDR1 SQVTM and CDR2 ANQGSEA. DNA for the CDR3: TGCAGCGTTGATGTCAGGGAAGAAGCTTTCTTT. Amino acids: CSVDVREEAFF.

V and J are TRBV10-3 and TRBJ2-7, with D possibly TRBD1 on 5 matching bases. The V gene's germline CDR1 is ENHRY and CDR2 SYGVKD. The length of the CDR3 is 14 residues. The V and J ends lost 3 bases and 2 bases respectively, with 11 bases between them. In DNA, the CDR3 is TGTGCCATCAGTGACTTCCAGGACACCTACGAGCAGTACTTC. This sequence encodes CAISDFQDTYEQYF.

The CDR3 sequence: CATSRDGTGEETQYF. Written as DNA, the CDR3 is TGTGCCACCAGCAGAGATGGGACAGGGGAAGAGACCCAGTACTTC. The chain recombines TRBV15 with TRBJ2-5, with TRBD1 matching 10 bases. The germline gives CDR1 LNHNV, CDR2 YYDKDF (reference sequence). CDR3 length: 15 residues. V trimming: 0 bases; J trimming: 3 bases; junction bases outside the gene matches: 1.

The CDR3 DNA reads as TGTGCCAGCAGTTACGCGGGCGGCTATGGCTACACCTTC. It is translated as CASSYAGGYGYTF. V is TRBV6-5 and J is TRBJ1-2; D gene unclear. The ends were cut back, 2 bases at V and 4 bases at J, with 8 bases in the middle. From germline, CDR1 is MNHEY and CDR2 SVGAGI. The CDR3 sequence is 13 residues long.

This clone has a single count. CDR3 protein: CASSHGSGELFF. CDR3 nucleotides: TGTGCCAGCAGCCACGGATCCGGGGAGCTGTTTTTT. The chain joins TRBV3-1 (or the pseudogene TRBV3-2) to TRBJ2-2, with D unclear. From germline, CDR1 is LGHDT and CDR2 YNNKEL (reference sequence). The ends were cut back, 3 bases at V and 6 bases at J, with 5 bases in the middle. The CDR3 contains 12 residues.

This clone occurred a few times. The rearrangement joins TRBV5-1 to TRBJ2-1; D possibly corresponds to TRBD1 (6 bases). Germline V lookup: CDR1 SGHRS, CDR2 YFSETQ. The CDR3 has 14 amino acids. V lost 6 bases and J lost 0, with 10 bases in between. The CDR3 coding sequence is TGCGCCAGCATGGAAGGGGGCTCCTACAATGAGCAGTTCTTC. Protein: CASMEGGSYNEQFF.

The chain recombines TRBV7-2 with TRBJ2-3; 8 bases are shared with TRBD2. V dropped 5 bases and J dropped 4; count of bases not matched to a gene: 11. Germline-derived CDR1 and CDR2 are SGHTA and FQGNSA. The CDR3 has 16 amino acids. The CDR3 DNA reads TGTGCCAGCAGCCCCTTAGCGGGGACGGTCCCAGATACGCAGTATTTT. Its translation is CASSPLAGTVPDTQYF.

The chain combines TRBV30 with TRBJ2-1; unclear D gene. Germline V CDR1 and CDR2: GTSNPN, SVGIG (reference sequence). The CDR3 length is 14 residues. Trimming stripped 0 bases from V and 6 bases from J, with 12 bases between. CDR3 residues: CAWSVGFSGNEQFF. CDR3 nucleotides: TGTGCCTGGAGTGTTGGGTTTTCGGGCAATGAGCAGTTCTTC.

J is TRBJ1-3 and V is TRBV2; 12 bases align to TRBD1. The CDR3 has 19 amino acids. Germline trimming cut 10 bases from V and 2 bases from J; bases unmatched to any gene: 18. Looked up from germline, CDR1 is SNHLY and CDR2 is FYNNEI. The CDR3 DNA is TGTGCCACGAGAGGGTCCCTCGGGACAGGGGGCGCAGCTGGAAACACCATATATTTT. Residues: CATRGSLGTGGAAGNTIYF.

This chain links TRBV6-2 or TRBV6-3 with TRBJ1-6; D gene unclear. Trimming pared 0 bases from V and 9 bases from J, leaving 15 bases between. Germline CDR1 and CDR2: MNHEY and SVGEGT. The CDR3 runs to 16 residues. CDR3 sequence (DNA): TGTGCCAGCAGTTACTCGAGTGCCAGGCAAGGTTCACCCCTCCACTTT. Protein: CASSYSSARQGSPLHF.

The V call is TRBV10-2, the J call TRBJ2-2, with 8 nucleotides matching TRBD1. V lost 8 bases, J lost 2 bases, and 7 bases stayed unmatched. The germline V gene has CDR1 WSHSY and CDR2 SAAADI. The CDR3 is made up of 15 amino acids. CDR3 bases: TGCGCCAGCCTTGCCAGGGGGCGCAACACCGGGGAGCTGTTTTTT. Translation gives CASLARGRNTGELFF.

The V call is TRBV3-1 (or the pseudogene TRBV3-2), the J call TRBJ1-1, with TRBD1 matching 10 bases. The junction had 5 bases not matched to a gene; V was cut back by 6 bases and J by 1 base. Germline V gene data show CDR1 as LGHDT and CDR2 as YNNKEL (reference sequence). This CDR3 has 15 amino acids. Written as DNA, the CDR3 is TGTGCCAGCAGGGACAGGGGGGCTGGGAACACTGAAGCTTTCTTT. It is translated as CASRDRGAGNTEAFF.

The V and J genes are TRBV18 and TRBJ2-2, with 9 nucleotides matching TRBD1. V lost 5 bases to trimming and J lost 3 bases; unmatched junction nucleotides: 4. The CDR3 is 15 residues long. Germline-derived CDR1 and CDR2 are KGHSH and LQKENI. Written as DNA, the CDR3 is TGTGCCAGCTCATTAAGGACAGGGGACACCGGGGAGCTGTTTTTT. Its translation: CASSLRTGDTGELFF.

The chain's CDR3 is CASSIGTGIGYTF. The CDR3 nucleotides read TGTGCCAGCAGCATCGGGACAGGGATAGGCTACACCTTC. The V and J genes are TRBV6-5 and TRBJ1-2, with 9 bases lining up with TRBD1. Losses at the gene ends were 6 bases for V and 8 bases for J; bases not matched to a gene: 7. This CDR3 region has 13 residues. The V gene's germline CDR1 is MNHEY and CDR2 SVGAGI.

The CDR3 DNA follows: TGTGCCAGTAGGGACAGGGGTGGCAATCAGCCCCAGCATTTT. Translated, it gives CASRDRGGNQPQHF. This chain joins TRBV19 and TRBJ1-5; TRBD1 matches 9 bases. This CDR3 region has 14 residues. The ends lost 6 bases at V and 2 bases at J; junction bases unmatched: 2. Germline V gene lookup returns CDR1 LNHDA and CDR2 SQIVND (reference sequence).